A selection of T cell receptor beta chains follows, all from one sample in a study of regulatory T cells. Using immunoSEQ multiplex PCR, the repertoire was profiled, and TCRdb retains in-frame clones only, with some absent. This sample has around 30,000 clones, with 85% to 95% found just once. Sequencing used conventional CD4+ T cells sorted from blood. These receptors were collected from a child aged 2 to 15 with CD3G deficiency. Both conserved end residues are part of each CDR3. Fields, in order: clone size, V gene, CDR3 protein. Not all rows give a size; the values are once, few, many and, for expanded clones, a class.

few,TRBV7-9,CASSPGTGFYGYTF
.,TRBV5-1,CASSLEENTEAFF
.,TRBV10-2,CASSLSLNTGELFF
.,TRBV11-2,CASSPSATGKKQYF
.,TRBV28,CASSSSSNEKLFF
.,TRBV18,CASSVQGGEQYF
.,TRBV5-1,CASSLYPGLAGATDTQYF
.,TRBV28,CASSLRRNEQFF
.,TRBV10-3,CAISRAALGGEQYF
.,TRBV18,CASSPSGSGTDTQYF
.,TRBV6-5,CASSAYLGYTF
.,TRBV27,CASSLSQGHEKLFF
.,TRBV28,CASSLRLAGGPDFYEQYF
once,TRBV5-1,CASSLEGPTYEQYF
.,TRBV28,CASGYRDRGFGGELFF
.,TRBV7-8,CASSHQGGASGRYRAYEQYF
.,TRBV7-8,CASSLRQGSTDTQYF
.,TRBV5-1,CASSLEGRGETQYF
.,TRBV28,CASSETGYSGKLFF
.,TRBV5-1,CASSLDHGSNTGELFF
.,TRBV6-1,CASSDPSRGVTEAFF
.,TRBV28,CASSFGRGTYNEQFF
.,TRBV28,CASSVLPGQGIGNEQFF
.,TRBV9,CASSVGSSDTEAFF
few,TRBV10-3,CAIGTGIEQYF
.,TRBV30,CAWSVSSYTEAFF
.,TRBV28,CASSLGGRGRPLEQFF
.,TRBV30,CAWSDGAASEAFF
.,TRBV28,CASSRYGLNTEAFF
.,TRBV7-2,CASSLRSGSNYEQYF
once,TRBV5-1,CASSLGASSTGELFF
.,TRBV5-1,CASSLGLADYNEQFF
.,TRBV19,CASSAGTSVNEQFF
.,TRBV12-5,CASGPPGTLSEAFF
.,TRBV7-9,CASSLGWQGAAGNTIYF
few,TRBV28,CAITGGRGYTF
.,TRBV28,CASTTGGGGVYEQYF
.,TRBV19,CASSRVWAGELFF
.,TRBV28,CASRTGLSSYNEQFF
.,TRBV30,CAWGQGDTQYF
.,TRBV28,CATSKGGGPRGLAKNIQYF
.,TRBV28,CASSLPLGGHQDGYTF
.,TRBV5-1,CASSPDRVYGEQFF
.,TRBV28,CASSRDREQPQHF
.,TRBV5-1,CASSPDWSGEQYF
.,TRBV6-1,CASMGTTTDTQYF
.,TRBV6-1,CASSEIGMSGYGYTF
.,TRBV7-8,CASSGRTALTQYF
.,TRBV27,CASKRQGATEAFF
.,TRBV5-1,CASREGPTYEQYF
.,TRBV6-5,CASRPGLGSTDTQYF
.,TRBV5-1,CASSVDRGQSYEQYF
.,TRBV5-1,CASSSAGAETQYF
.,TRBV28,CATKPGGAGANVLTF